These 9 T cell receptor beta chains were all obtained from the same sample, sequenced in a study of regulatory T cells in long-lasting Graves disease. Stated time point: persistent/refractory GD, antithyroid drugs over 5 years with positive TRAb. Following extraction of RNA from PBMCs, that RNA was used to make the TCR library. Investigators prepared the TCR beta libraries by applying iRepertoire HTBI primers and Arm-PCR of CDR3 regions. TCRdb recomputed calls from the multiplex PCR reads with MiXCR, one row per CDR3 protein. The table has 300,000 to 400,000 distinct CDR3 sequences, roughly 21% seen once. The specimen comprised peripheral blood mononuclear cells (PBMCs), sampled when the disease was refractory, from a patient treated with antithyroid drugs. Receptors originate from a female donor with Graves disease.

This clonotype was detected a few times. The chain employs TRBV20-1 and TRBJ2-7; weak D call: TRBD2 (5 bases). V was shortened by 4 bases and J by 2 bases, with 15 bases between the two germline ends. Germline V gene sequence: CDR1 DFQATT, CDR2 SNEGSKA (reference sequence). This CDR3 comprises 14 residues. DNA of the CDR3: TGCAGTGCTATAAACCGGGCGCGGGCCTACGAGCAGTACTTC. This translates into CSAINRARAYEQYF.

This clonotype has at least ten counts. J is TRBJ1-2 and V is TRBV7-9, with 8 nucleotides matching TRBD1. This CDR3 is built from 15 residues. The trim removed 5 bases at V and 5 bases at J, leaving 10 bases unmatched. The germline V gene encodes CDR1 SEHNR and CDR2 FQNEAQ (reference sequence). The CDR3 DNA reads TGTGCCAGCAGCCCCACAGGGGGACTCGGGTATGGCTACACCTTC. This codes for CASSPTGGLGYGYTF.

This clonotype was seen just once. This sequence joins TRBV5-1 and TRBJ1-6, with unresolved D. With 1 base removed from V and 5 bases from J, the gap between germline ends came to 7 bases. The CDR3 consists of 14 residues. Germline assignment: CDR1 SGHRS and CDR2 YFSETQ. CDR3 loop: CASSLSWDNSPLHF. The CDR3 nucleotides read TGCGCCAGCAGCTTGTCCTGGGATAATTCACCCCTCCACTTT.

This chain joins TRBV6-5 and TRBJ1-1; 8 bases are a match to TRBD1. With V trimmed by 2 bases and J by 5 bases, 4 bases remained unmatched. Germline V gene lookup returns CDR1 MNHEY and CDR2 SVGAGI. The CDR3 runs 14 residues. The CDR3 DNA reads as TGTGCCAGCAGTTACACCACAGGGGGGACTGAAGCTTTCTTT. Its protein product is CASSYTTGGTEAFF.

In this sample, this clonotype turned up many times. The chain joins TRBV2 to TRBJ2-2, with D possibly matching TRBD2 (6 bases). Germline CDR1 reads SNHLY; CDR2 reads FYNNEI. V was trimmed by 7 bases and J by 5 bases, leaving 14 bases between them. The CDR3 extends over 14 amino acids. The CDR3 DNA reads as TGTGCCAGCAATTCCGGGAGCAGGACCGGGGAGCTGTTTTTT. Its protein product is CASNSGSRTGELFF. Based on the CDR3 plus reference TRBV2 and TRBJ2-2, the full variable domain is EPEVTQTPSHQVTQMGQEVILRCVPISNHLYFYWYRQILGQKVEFLVSFYNNEISEKSEIFDDQFSVERPDGSNFTLKIRSTKLEDSAMYFCASNSGSRTGELFFGEGSRLTVL.

The V call is TRBV6-9, the J call TRBJ2-1; D is uncertain. Looked up from germline, CDR1 is MNHGY and CDR2 is SVAAGI. There are 11 residues in the CDR3. Trimming shortened V by 3 bases and J by 8 bases, and 5 bases separated the two germline ends. The CDR3 DNA reads TGTGCCAGCAGTTACCCTCATGAGCAGTTCTTC. It specifies CASSYPHEQFF.

At least ten counts were recorded for this clonotype. The V and J genes are TRBV28 and TRBJ2-7; TRBD2 aligns across 10 bases. Germline lookup yields CDR1 MDHEN and CDR2 SYDVKM. The CDR3 covers 14 residues. The V segment lost 3 bases and the J segment 7 bases; nucleotides outside the gene matches: 6. Here the CDR3 DNA reads TGTGCCAGCAGTTTGGAGCGGGAGGGCCGGGAGCAGTACTTC. Encoded protein: CASSLEREGREQYF.

The rearrangement uses TRBV6-2 or TRBV6-3 and TRBJ2-2; unclear D gene. This CDR3 is built from 11 residues. V was cut by 8 bases and J by 4 bases, with 5 bases left in between. Germline V gene data show CDR1 as MNHEY and CDR2 as SVGEGT. CDR3 sequence reads: CASPSTGELFF. The CDR3 DNA is TGTGCCAGCCCTAGCACCGGGGAGCTGTTTTTT.

This clonotype was detected ten times or more. The chain recombines TRBV6-1 with TRBJ2-7; D might be TRBD2 (5 bases). Trimming stripped 7 bases from V and 3 bases from J, with 19 bases between. The germline gives CDR1 MNHNS, CDR2 SASEGT. The CDR3 covers 15 residues. CDR3 DNA: TGTGCCAGCATCGCGATGGGAGTCTTCAACTACGAGCAGTACTTC. It codes for CASIAMGVFNYEQYF.